These 18 T cell receptor beta chains were all obtained from the same sample, sequenced in a study of memory CD4+ T cells and cytomegalovirus serostatus. The sort gate was single viable CD3+CD4+CD8-CD45RO+ cells for memory CD4+ T cells. Only in-frame clones appear in the TCRdb table, and some are missing; sequencing was by immunoSEQ multiplex PCR. The table lists about 57,000 clones, roughly 80% of them singletons. The sample taken for sequencing was memory CD4+ T cells from blood. All receptors derive from an adult in good health and CMV-seronegative.

The V and J genes are TRBV6-5 and TRBJ2-7; TRBD2 matches at 14 bases. Germline CDR1 is MNHEY and CDR2 is SVGAGI. The CDR3 consists of 15 residues. The V segment lost 6 bases and the J segment 0 bases; nucleotides outside the gene matches: 1. The CDR3 sequence is CASRGTSGSSYEQYF. The CDR3 coding sequence is TGTGCCAGCAGGGGGACTAGCGGGAGCTCCTACGAGCAGTACTTC.

V and J are TRBV5-4 and TRBJ1-2; D uncertain. CDR3 length equals 12 residues. Germline loops: CDR1 SGHNT, CDR2 YYREEE (reference sequence). V gave up 1 base and J gave up 3 bases, with 4 bases separating them. CDR3 nucleotide sequence: TGTGCCAGCAGCTTGTTCGACTATGGCTACACCTTC. Protein product: CASSLFDYGYTF.

V usage is TRBV5-4 and J usage is TRBJ2-3; 13 bases agree with TRBD2. The CDR3 has 16 residues. CDR1 and CDR2 (germline): SGHNT, YYREEE (reference sequence). V was pared by 4 bases and J by 7 bases, with 9 bases of the junction left unmatched. The CDR3 DNA sequence: TGTGCCAGCAGCGTTGGACTAGCGGGAGTGAGAAATACGCAGTATTTT. This encodes CASSVGLAGVRNTQYF. The complete variable domain, with remaining parts taken from reference TRBV5-4 and TRBJ2-3, reads ETGVTQSPTHLIKTRGQQVTLRCSSQSGHNTVSWYQQALGQGPQFIFQYYREEENGRGNFPPRFSGLQFPNYSSELNVNALELDDSALYLCASSVGLAGVRNTQYFGPGTRLTVL.

The rearrangement links TRBV15 to TRBJ1-2; D is ambiguous. The ends were cut back, 1 base at V and 4 bases at J, with 10 bases in the middle. The CDR3 totals 14 residues. CDR1 and CDR2 from the germline V gene are LNHNV and YYDKDF (reference sequence). As DNA, the CDR3 is TGTGCCACCAGCAGAGTGCACAGAACCTATGGCTACACCTTC. Protein: CATSRVHRTYGYTF.

The rearrangement joins TRBV2 to TRBJ2-5; D is uncertain. Trimming took 5 bases from V and 2 from J, leaving 6 bases between them. This CDR3 contains 12 residues. CDR1 and CDR2 (germline): SNHLY, FYNNEI. The CDR3 protein is CASSRIQETQYF. CDR3 in DNA: TGTGCCAGCAGTAGGATACAAGAGACCCAGTACTTC.

The chain carries TRBV11-2 and TRBJ2-1; 9 nucleotides agree with TRBD1. Per germline, CDR1 SGHAT and CDR2 FQNNGV. V lost 5 bases, J lost 5 bases, and 10 bases stayed unmatched. The CDR3 is made up of 16 amino acids. CDR3 amino acids: CASSLRFRTGDNEQFF. As DNA, the CDR3 is TGTGCCAGCAGCCTCCGATTTCGGACAGGGGACAATGAGCAGTTCTTC. Complete variable domain (other parts from reference TRBV11-2 and TRBJ2-1): EAGVAQSPRYKIIEKRQSVAFWCNPISGHATLYWYQQILGQGPKLLIQFQNNGVVDDSQLPKDRFSAERLKGVDSTLKIQPAKLEDSAVYLCASSLRFRTGDNEQFFGPGTRLTVL.

The chain links TRBV27 to TRBJ2-5, with 13 bases identical to TRBD2. The V gene's germline CDR1 is MNHEY and CDR2 SMNVEV (reference sequence). The CDR3 runs to 19 residues. V lost 6 bases and J lost 9; bases outside the gene matches: 22. The CDR3 nucleotides are TGTGCCAGCAGCTACAAAACCCCTCGGACTAGCGGGGGAACGTGGGCCCAGTACTTC. As protein: CASSYKTPRTSGGTWAQYF.

The chain has TRBV7-2 and TRBJ1-1; possibly TRBD1 for D (5 bases). Germline V lookup: CDR1 SGHTA, CDR2 FQGNSA. CDR3 length equals 15 residues. The V end was cut by 5 bases, the J end by 4 bases, with 17 bases between. The CDR3 here is CASSKGPGIGTEAFF. CDR3 sequence (DNA): TGTGCCAGCAGCAAAGGTCCAGGGATAGGCACTGAAGCTTTCTTT.

The rearrangement uses TRBV4-1 and TRBJ1-3, with D possibly TRBD1 on 6 matching bases. The CDR3 length is 13 residues. With 8 bases removed from V and 2 bases from J, the gap between germline ends came to 10 bases. Germline-derived CDR1 and CDR2 are MGHRA and YSYEKL. The CDR3 DNA reads as TGCGCCAGCTCTGAGGGGGCTGGAAACACCATATATTTT. Translation gives CASSEGAGNTIYF.

A single count supports this clone. The chain couples TRBV7-2 to TRBJ2-3, with unresolved D. The V gene's germline CDR1 is SGHTA and CDR2 FQGNSA. CDR3 length: 14 residues. V was pared by 1 base and J by 0 bases, with 5 bases between. CDR3: CASSLGLSTDTQYF. The CDR3 DNA sequence: TGTGCCAGCAGCTTAGGGCTGAGCACAGATACGCAGTATTTT.

The chain is built from TRBV21-1 and TRBJ1-5. TRBV21-1 constitutes a pseudogene. This CDR3 contains 11 residues. CDR3 loop: CASRTLQPQHF. The CDR3 nucleotides are TGTGCCAGCCGAACTCTACAGCCCCAGCATTTT.

The chain links TRBV11-2 to TRBJ2-7, with D perhaps matching TRBD1 (6 bases). Trimming removed 2 bases from V and 1 base from J, with 12 bases in between. The CDR3 runs to 15 residues. The germline CDR1 and CDR2 sequences are SGHAT and FQNNGV. The CDR3 here is CASSLTRDTSYEQYF. CDR3 bases: TGTGCCAGCAGCTTAACCCGGGACACGTCCTACGAGCAGTACTTC. Full variable domain (rest looked up from reference TRBV11-2 and TRBJ2-7): EAGVAQSPRYKIIEKRQSVAFWCNPISGHATLYWYQQILGQGPKLLIQFQNNGVVDDSQLPKDRFSAERLKGVDSTLKIQPAKLEDSAVYLCASSLTRDTSYEQYFGPGTRLTVT.

The J gene is TRBJ2-7, the V gene TRBV4-1, with D uncertain. CDR1 is MGHRA and CDR2 is YSYEKL in the germline V gene. The CDR3 spans 14 residues. With 2 bases removed from V and 1 base from J, the gap between germline ends came to 9 bases. CDR3 nucleotide sequence: TGCGCCAGCAGCCAATCCCCGGGTTCCTACGAGCAGTACTTC. Residues: CASSQSPGSYEQYF.

The chain is built from TRBV27 and TRBJ2-7; D is unclear. The CDR3 is 13 amino acids. Germline-derived CDR1 and CDR2 are MNHEY and SMNVEV (reference sequence). V shed 9 bases and J shed 3 bases, with 15 bases lying between them. The DNA for the CDR3 is TGTGCCAGTCGGCCTCCCAAAGTCTACGAGCAGTACTTC. This translates into CASRPPKVYEQYF.

This clone occurred a few times. V is TRBV14 and J is TRBJ2-1; tentatively, D is TRBD2 (6 bases). The length of the CDR3 is 14 residues. Germline assignment: CDR1 SGHDN and CDR2 FVKESK. V was shortened by 3 bases and J by 3 bases, with 9 bases between the two germline ends. In DNA, the CDR3 is TGTGCCAGCAGCCAGGCGGGATACTACAATGAGCAGTTCTTC. Translated: CASSQAGYYNEQFF. The full variable domain, its missing parts supplied by reference TRBV14 and TRBJ2-1, is EAGVTQFPSHSVIEKGQTVTLRCDPISGHDNLYWYRRVMGKEIKFLLHFVKESKQDESGMPNNRFLAERTGGTYSTLKVQPAELEDSGVYFCASSQAGYYNEQFFGPGTRLTVL.

Details on this clone: This specimen includes other DNA sequences encoding the same CDR3. The chain combines TRBV27 with TRBJ2-3, with a weak D call TRBD2 (6 bases). This CDR3 region has 14 residues. With 3 bases removed from V and 3 bases from J, the gap between germline ends came to 10 bases. In germline, CDR1 is MNHEY, CDR2 SMNVEV (reference sequence). In nucleotides, the CDR3 is TGTGCCAGCAGTTTTGGGGACTTTACAGATACGCAGTATTTT. Translated, it gives CASSFGDFTDTQYF.

V gene TRBV10-3 combines with J gene TRBJ2-6; D is possibly TRBD2 (6 bases). V was shortened by 6 bases and J by 6 bases, with 21 bases between the two germline ends. The CDR3 loop spans 17 amino acids. Germline V gene data show CDR1 as ENHRY and CDR2 as SYGVKD. CDR3 DNA sequence: TGTGCCATCAGCGAAAACAGGAGGGCTGGAGAGGCCAACGTCCTGACTTTC. Translation: CAISENRRAGEANVLTF.

This chain connects TRBV18 to TRBJ1-5; D not certain. This CDR3 region has 14 residues. Germline V lookup: CDR1 KGHSH, CDR2 LQKENI. V was cut by 3 bases and J by 0 bases, with 6 bases left in between. CDR3 amino acids: CASSPSASNQPQHF. CDR3 bases: TGTGCCAGCTCACCCAGCGCTAGCAATCAGCCCCAGCATTTT.